This T cell receptor beta chain originates from a study of T cell responses to AZD1222 COVID-19 vaccine. Broader study findings: It was only after the peak T cell response that any repertoires were sampled. Only five to seven individuals given AZD1222 were seropositive at baseline.

Sequenced by immunoSEQ multiplex PCR; TCRdb stores in-frame clones only, minus some. The sample lists about 120,000 clones; 92% were seen once. The J segment lost 12 bases and the V segment lost 7 bases, leaving 14 bases of the junction unmatched. CDR3 length equals 14 residues. Germline lookup yields CDR1 MNHNY and CDR2 SVGAGI (reference sequence). Concerning this clone itself: Its specificity is not known.

The input for sequencing was peripheral blood, taken on day 0 of AZD1222 vaccination. This clonotype was sampled from an adult in good health. The V call is TRBV6-6, the J call TRBJ1-4; 7 bases align to TRBD1. The CDR3 DNA follows: TGTGCCAGCATATCTAACAGGGGCCTGATGGAACTGTTTTTT. Translation: CASISNRGLMELFF.